A single sample gave rise to the 29 T cell receptor beta chains below, sequenced in a study of shared T cell receptors in the human thymus. Only in-frame clones appear in the TCRdb table, and some are missing; sequencing was by immunoSEQ multiplex PCR. The table has hundreds of thousands of clones, 88% seen once; the top ten hold over 0.008%. The data also belong to a second study, concerning human thymus T cells.

The sequenced material came from thymocytes. These receptors originate from a boy in the first two years of life with a congenital heart defect.

The chain joins TRBV2 to TRBJ2-4, with 7 bases aligning to TRBD2. The trim removed 3 bases at V and 0 bases at J, leaving 11 bases unmatched. The CDR3 spans 18 residues. Germline assignment: CDR1 SNHLY and CDR2 FYNNEI. The CDR3 DNA reads as TGTGCCAGCAGTGAGTGGTCTAGCGGTACTCTAGCCAAAAACATTCAGTACTTC. Encoded protein: CASSEWSSGTLAKNIQYF.

This clone came up once. V usage is TRBV29-1 and J usage is TRBJ2-3; D gene ambiguous. The germline V gene has CDR1 SQVTM and CDR2 ANQGSEA. This CDR3 region has 12 residues. V was trimmed by 2 bases and J by 2 bases, leaving 5 bases between them. The CDR3 spells CSVERVTDTQYF. CDR3 nucleotide sequence: TGCAGCGTTGAACGGGTCACAGATACGCAGTATTTT.

This chain joins TRBV6-4 and TRBJ2-1, with D hard to call. Trimming took off 2 bases at V and 9 bases at J, with 5 bases between the two ends. From germline, CDR1 is MRHNA and CDR2 SNTAGT. The length of the CDR3 is 11 residues. The DNA for the CDR3 is TGTGCCAGCAGTGACGGCATTGAGCAGTTCTTC. This gives the protein CASSDGIEQFF.

V usage is TRBV27 and J usage is TRBJ2-1; 8 nucleotides line up with TRBD2. Trimming at V came to 4 bases and at J to 8 bases, leaving 7 bases not matched to a gene. Germline-derived CDR1 and CDR2 are MNHEY and SMNVEV (reference sequence). This CDR3 is built from 14 residues. This CDR3 is CASSSPGLGHEQFF. In DNA form, the CDR3 reads TGTGCCAGCAGTTCTCCGGGACTAGGTCATGAGCAGTTCTTC.

This CDR3 reads CASSQDLAGVSYEQYF. For the CDR3, the DNA is TGTGCCAGCAGCCAAGATCTAGCGGGAGTCTCCTACGAGCAGTACTTC. The chain employs TRBV4-2 and TRBJ2-7; 10 bases fit TRBD2. The germline V gene encodes CDR1 LGHNA and CDR2 YNFKEQ. The CDR3 has 16 amino acids. V trimming: 0 bases; J trimming: 0 bases; junction bases outside the gene matches: 2.

The table lists this clone with a count of one. The V call is TRBV5-4, the J call TRBJ2-2, with a possible D match to TRBD1 (6 bases). The V and J ends lost 0 bases and 6 bases respectively, with 12 bases between them. CDR3 size: 15 residues. Germline V gene lookup returns CDR1 SGHNT and CDR2 YYREEE (reference sequence). The CDR3 sequence is CASSLVPGDAGELFF. The CDR3 nucleotides read TGTGCCAGCAGCTTGGTCCCAGGGGACGCCGGGGAGCTGTTTTTT. Variable domain in full (rest from reference TRBV5-4 and TRBJ2-2): ETGVTQSPTHLIKTRGQQVTLRCSSQSGHNTVSWYQQALGQGPQFIFQYYREEENGRGNFPPRFSGLQFPNYSSELNVNALELDDSALYLCASSLVPGDAGELFFGEGSRLTVL.

V is TRBV5-4 and J is TRBJ2-5; D is perhaps TRBD2 (5 bases). The germline V gene encodes CDR1 SGHNT and CDR2 YYREEE (reference sequence). The ends were cut back, 0 bases at V and 3 bases at J, with 18 bases in the middle. This CDR3 is 17 amino acids long. CDR3 DNA sequence: TGTGCCAGCAGCTTGGGCCCACTAGGCGCCCAGGAAGAGACCCAGTACTTC. It translates to CASSLGPLGAQEETQYF.

The V and J genes are TRBV11-3 and TRBJ2-7, with 7 bases identical to TRBD2. V dropped 4 bases and J dropped 0; count of bases not matched to a gene: 9. Germline assignment: CDR1 SGHNT and CDR2 YENEEA. The CDR3 is 16 residues long. The CDR3 DNA reads as TGTGCCAGCAGCTCCGAAGGCCAGCGGGACTCCTACGAGCAGTACTTC. It encodes CASSSEGQRDSYEQYF.

This clone has a single count. V is TRBV4-1 and J is TRBJ2-2, with TRBD2 as a possible D gene (6 bases). V lost 3 bases and J 0 bases, leaving 17 bases between the germline ends. The V gene's germline CDR1 is MGHRA and CDR2 YSYEKL. This CDR3 contains 18 residues. For the CDR3, the DNA is TGCGCCAGCAGCCATGAGAACCTGGGACTGCCGAACACCGGGGAGCTGTTTTTT. Protein: CASSHENLGLPNTGELFF.

The chain uses TRBV7-2 and TRBJ2-2, with 10 nucleotides matching TRBD2. Losses at the gene ends were 5 bases for V and 3 bases for J; bases not matched to a gene: 6. Per germline, CDR1 SGHTA and CDR2 FQGNSA. The CDR3 is made up of 16 amino acids. The CDR3 region is CASSPLAGVDTGELFF. CDR3 coding DNA: TGTGCCAGCAGCCCTCTAGCGGGAGTGGACACCGGGGAGCTGTTTTTT.

The chain carries TRBV28 and TRBJ1-5; 7 positions agree with TRBD1. Germline V gene data show CDR1 as MDHEN and CDR2 as SYDVKM. The CDR3 has 14 residues. Germline trimming cut 5 bases from V and 4 bases from J; bases unmatched to any gene: 5. The CDR3 region has the DNA TGTGCCAGCAGTACAGGGGCCGTTAATCAGCCCCAGCATTTT. Encoded protein: CASSTGAVNQPQHF. Full variable domain (missing parts from reference TRBV28 and TRBJ1-5): DVKVTQSSRYLVKRTGEKVFLECVQDMDHENMFWYRQDPGLGLRLIYFSYDVKMKEKGDIPEGYSVSREKKERFSLILESASTNQTSMYLCASSTGAVNQPQHFGDGTRLSIL.

This chain joins TRBV5-6 and TRBJ2-7; TRBD1 aligns across 10 bases. Germline lookup yields CDR1 SGHDT and CDR2 YYEEEE. V shed 5 bases, J shed 7 bases, and the junction held 12 bases outside the gene matches. The CDR3 spans 15 residues. The DNA for the CDR3 is TGTGCCAGCAGACTTTACCCGGGACAGGGGTCGGAGCAGTACTTC. Residues: CASRLYPGQGSEQYF.

Details on this clone: The junction differs from germline at one of its ends, possibly a read error. As DNA, the CDR3 is TGTGCCAGCAGTTACATTGGGCTAGCGGGAGGTGGGGGCGTGAATTTT. Its protein product is CASSYIGLAGGGGVNF. The V and J genes are TRBV6-6 and TRBJ2-3; 11 bases agree with TRBD2. CDR3 length: 16 amino acids. Germline V lookup: CDR1 MNHNY, CDR2 SVGAGI (reference sequence).

The rearrangement links TRBV7-9 to TRBJ1-1; perhaps TRBD1 as D (5 bases). V was cut by 5 bases and J by 1 base, with 17 bases left in between. The CDR3 loop spans 16 amino acids. Looked up from germline, CDR1 is SEHNR and CDR2 is FQNEAQ (reference sequence). Here the CDR3 DNA reads TGTGCCAGCAGCCACCGGGGGACTGCGGCGAACACTGAAGCTTTCTTT. This translates into CASSHRGTAANTEAFF.

This rearrangement joins TRBV27 to TRBJ1-2; a possible D gene is TRBD1 (6 bases). V lost 5 bases, J lost 4 bases, and 23 bases lay in between. CDR1 is MNHEY, CDR2 SMNVEV, per germline (reference sequence). CDR3 length equals 17 residues. CDR3 sequence (DNA): TGTGCCAGCAGTCCGAGACCGGGACAATTAAGGGGCTATGGCTACACCTTC. It yields the protein CASSPRPGQLRGYGYTF.

V is TRBV6-5 and J is TRBJ2-3; D perhaps matches TRBD1 (5 bases). The CDR3 loop spans 11 amino acids. Germline lookup yields CDR1 MNHEY and CDR2 SVGAGI. Trimming left V 7 bases short and J 5 bases short, with 7 bases between. Here the CDR3 DNA reads TGTGCCAGCACCAGGGAAGATACGCAGTATTTT. It specifies CASTREDTQYF.

This clone has only a few counts. The rearrangement joins TRBV7-9 to TRBJ2-7, with TRBD2 matching 14 bases. Germline V lookup: CDR1 SEHNR, CDR2 FQNEAQ (reference sequence). This CDR3 spans 14 amino acids. The V segment lost 6 bases and the J segment 4 bases; nucleotides outside the gene matches: 2. The CDR3 nucleotides read TGTGCCAGCAGGCGGACTAGCGGGAGGTACGAGCAGTACTTC. Protein product: CASRRTSGRYEQYF. Full variable domain (missing parts from reference TRBV7-9 and TRBJ2-7): DTGVSQNPRHKITKRGQNVTFRCDPISEHNRLYWYRQTLGQGPEFLTYFQNEAQLEKSRLLSDRFSAERPKGSFSTLEIQRTEQGDSAMYLCASRRTSGRYEQYFGPGTRLTVT.

This rearrangement joins TRBV5-6 to TRBJ2-5; D is uncertain. CDR3 length equals 11 residues. V was trimmed by 2 bases and J by 4 bases, leaving 3 bases between them. Germline V gives CDR1 SGHDT, CDR2 YYEEEE. The CDR3 loop is CASSFRETQYF. Here the CDR3 DNA reads TGTGCCAGCAGCTTTCGAGAGACCCAGTACTTC.

This chain uses TRBV5-1 with TRBJ2-1, with D possibly matching TRBD1 (7 bases). The CDR3 length is 15 residues. V lost 4 bases and J lost 7, with 18 bases in between. Looked up from germline, CDR1 is SGHRS and CDR2 is YFSETQ. This CDR3 reads CASSGGTVGRNEQFF. The CDR3 coding sequence is TGCGCCAGCAGCGGCGGGACAGTTGGCCGAAATGAGCAGTTCTTC.

The rearrangement joins TRBV21-1 to TRBJ2-7; the table's D call of TRBD1 was not tested on the DNA. TRBV21-1 is deemed a pseudogene. The CDR3 is 14 amino acids. Here the CDR3 reads CASILQGPPYEQYF. The CDR3 DNA reads TGTGCCAGCATCCTACAGGGACCCCCCTACGAGCAGTACTTC.

The chain employs TRBV28 and TRBJ2-7; the D gene is possibly TRBD2 (5 bases). Trimming took 1 base from V and 0 from J, leaving 7 bases between them. CDR3 size: 14 residues. CDR1 and CDR2 from the germline V gene are MDHEN and SYDVKM. The CDR3 is CASSLYGNSYEQYF. CDR3 sequence (DNA): TGTGCCAGCAGTTTATACGGGAACTCCTACGAGCAGTACTTC.

V is TRBV9 and J is TRBJ2-7; 11 positions match TRBD2. The V gene's germline CDR1 is SGDLS and CDR2 YYNGEE. The CDR3 is 20 amino acids. V shed 0 bases and J 3 bases; nucleotides not matched to a gene: 17. The CDR3 DNA is TGTGCCAGCAGCGTAGGCTCCGTTTGGGAGGTGACTAGCGGGAACTACGAGCAGTACTTC. It yields the protein CASSVGSVWEVTSGNYEQYF.

This rearrangement joins TRBV25-1 to TRBJ2-5; tentative D call: TRBD2 (6 bases). The CDR3 contains 15 residues. The V end lost 1 base, the J end lost 5 bases, and 14 bases lay between the germline ends. Germline values: CDR1 MGHDK, CDR2 SYGVNS. CDR3 loop: CASSEFEVGGETQYF. CDR3 nucleotides: TGTGCCAGCAGTGAATTTGAGGTCGGAGGGGAGACCCAGTACTTC.

The V gene is TRBV6-1, the J gene TRBJ2-7; tentative D call: TRBD1 (7 bases). Trimming stripped 5 bases from V and 6 bases from J, with 20 bases between. Per the germline V gene, CDR1 is MNHNS and CDR2 is SASEGT. CDR3 length: 15 residues. The CDR3 is CASSFVGGGDPEQYF. In DNA, the CDR3 is TGTGCCAGCAGTTTTGTCGGAGGGGGCGATCCCGAGCAGTACTTC.

The chain is built from TRBV27 and TRBJ1-2; TRBD1 aligns across 7 bases. This CDR3 region has 13 residues. V lost 3 bases, J lost 8 bases, and 6 bases stayed unmatched. CDR1 and CDR2 (germline): MNHEY, SMNVEV (reference sequence). In DNA, the CDR3 is TGTGCCAGCAGTTTGGAGGGGGCGCGGGGCTACACCTTC. This codes for CASSLEGARGYTF.

The V call is TRBV2, the J call TRBJ1-2; 11 positions agree with TRBD1. The germline gives CDR1 SNHLY, CDR2 FYNNEI. V dropped 9 bases and J dropped 2; count of bases not matched to a gene: 8. The CDR3 runs to 15 residues. CDR3 bases: TGTGCCAGACGGGACAGGGGGAACCAGAACTATGGCTACACCTTC. As protein: CARRDRGNQNYGYTF.

The chain recombines TRBV23-1 with TRBJ1-5; 8 bases map to TRBD1. TRBV23-1 counts as an open reading frame of uncertain function. The length of the CDR3 is 15 residues. V shed 10 bases and J 6 bases; nucleotides not matched to a gene: 14. Here the CDR3 DNA reads TGCGCCAAAATAACCAGGGGGCCCCTGATTCAGCCCCAGCATTTT. This sequence encodes CAKITRGPLIQPQHF.

This CDR3 reads CASSLANPGLRTTDTQYF. Here the CDR3 DNA reads TGCGCCAGCAGCTTGGCAAATCCGGGACTCCGTACCACAGATACGCAGTATTTT. The chain employs TRBV5-1 and TRBJ2-3; D is perhaps TRBD2 (6 bases). This CDR3 has 18 amino acids. Looked up from germline, CDR1 is SGHRS and CDR2 is YFSETQ. V lost 0 bases, J lost 2 bases, and 19 bases lay in between.

V gene TRBV27 combines with J gene TRBJ2-1; a weak D match, TRBD2 (6 bases). This CDR3 has 14 amino acids. Deletions cut 4 bases from V and 4 bases from J, with 11 bases between. The V gene's germline CDR1 is MNHEY and CDR2 SMNVEV (reference sequence). CDR3 loop: CASSSRLGYNEQFF. In DNA form, the CDR3 reads TGTGCCAGCAGTTCGCGACTAGGGTACAATGAGCAGTTCTTC.